Listed below are T cell receptor beta chains from one sample, sequenced in a study of control samples from healthy donors and cancer patients. Some clones are missing from TCRdb's copy, which holds only in-frame ones; the method was immunoSEQ multiplex PCR. The sample lists around 94,000 clones, about 91% occurring once. The sample taken for sequencing was blood. The receptor source for this set is a woman between 18 and 29 years old in good health. Each CDR3 is given with its conserved first and last residue. A D gene is named only where the DNA matches it firmly. Only part of the rows carry a size: once, few, many, or a class if the clone is expanded.

J: TRBJ2-1; size: NA; D: NA; V: TRBV9; DNA: TGTGCCAGCTCTCAGACCCGGGGGACTTACAATGAGCAGTTCTTC; CDR3: CASSQTRGTYNEQFF
J: TRBJ2-7; size: NA; D: TRBD2; V: TRBV19; DNA: TGTGCCAGTAGTATGGGACTAGCGGGCTACGAGCAGTACTTC; CDR3: CASSMGLAGYEQYF
J: TRBJ1-2; size: few; D: NA; V: TRBV5-5; DNA: TGTGCCAGCAGCTTGTTGGGGAGTGGCTACACCTTC; CDR3: CASSLLGSGYTF
J: TRBJ2-7; size: NA; D: NA; V: TRBV30; DNA: TGTGCCTGGGGGGAACACGAGCAGTACTTC; CDR3: CAWGEHEQYF
J: TRBJ2-3; size: NA; D: TRBD2; V: TRBV5-4; DNA: TGTGCCAGCAGCGGGGGGGGACTAGCGACAGATACGCAGTATTTT; CDR3: CASSGGGLATDTQYF
J: TRBJ1-2; size: NA; D: NA; V: TRBV5-4; DNA: TGTGCCAGCAGCTTCAAAGGGGCTAGGGGCTACACCTTC; CDR3: CASSFKGARGYTF
J: TRBJ1-2; size: NA; D: NA; V: TRBV27; DNA: TGTGCCAGCAGTCCACCTAATGGGCGCTATGGCTACACCTTC; CDR3: CASSPPNGRYGYTF
J: TRBJ2-3; size: NA; D: TRBD1; V: TRBV5-8; DNA: TGTGCCAGCAGCTTGATCGGGACAGGTTTGACAGATACGCAGTATTTT; CDR3: CASSLIGTGLTDTQYF
J: TRBJ2-2; size: NA; D: TRBD1; V: TRBV4-1; DNA: TGCGCCAGCAGCCAAGAGGGACAGGACACCGGGGAGCTGTTTTTT; CDR3: CASSQEGQDTGELFF
J: TRBJ2-5; size: NA; D: NA; V: TRBV24-1; DNA: TGTGCCACCGGCGACCCCTCGGACCAAGAGACCCAGTACTTC; CDR3: CATGDPSDQETQYF
J: TRBJ1-1; size: NA; D: NA; V: TRBV27; DNA: TGTGCCAGCAGTTTTCAGGCAGGTGAGACTGAAGCTTTCTTT; CDR3: CASSFQAGETEAFF
J: TRBJ1-2; size: once; D: NA; V: TRBV3-1/TRBV3-2; DNA: TGTGCCAGCAGCCGTGGACGGATCTATGGCTACACCTTC; CDR3: CASSRGRIYGYTF
J: TRBJ2-1; size: once; D: TRBD1; V: TRBV5-4; DNA: TGTGCCAGCAGCTTGCCGACAGGGGGGTCGGGCAATGAGCAGTTCTTC; CDR3: CASSLPTGGSGNEQFF